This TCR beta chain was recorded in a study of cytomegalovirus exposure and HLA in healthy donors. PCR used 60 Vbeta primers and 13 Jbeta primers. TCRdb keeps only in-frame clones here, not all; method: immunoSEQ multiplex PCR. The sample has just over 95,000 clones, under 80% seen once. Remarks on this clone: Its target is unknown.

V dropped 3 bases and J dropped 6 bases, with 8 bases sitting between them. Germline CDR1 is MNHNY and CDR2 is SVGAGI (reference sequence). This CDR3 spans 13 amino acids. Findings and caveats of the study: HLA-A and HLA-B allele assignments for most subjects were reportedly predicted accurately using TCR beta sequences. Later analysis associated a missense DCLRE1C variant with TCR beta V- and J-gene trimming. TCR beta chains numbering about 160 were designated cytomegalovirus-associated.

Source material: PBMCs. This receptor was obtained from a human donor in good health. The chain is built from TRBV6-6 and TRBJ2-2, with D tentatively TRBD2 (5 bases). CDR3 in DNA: TGTGCCAGCAGTTATACTAGGGCCGGGGAGCTGTTTTTT. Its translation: CASSYTRAGELFF.